What follows is one TCR beta chain and its context. Antigen: not known. Trimming cost V 1 base and J 7 bases; bases outside gene matches: 11. The CDR3 contains 17 residues. CDR1 SGHDN and CDR2 FVKESK come from the germline V gene. The sample comes from a study of molecular identifiers for immune sequencing clone quantification. Findings and caveats of the study: Spiked TCR RNA from one Jurkat cell reportedly showed up when mixed among one million naive cells. Clones above 20 RNA copies contained over 98% of effector molecules and under 1% of naive molecules.

TCRdb reprocessed the PCR reads via MiXCR and lists one record per CDR3 protein. The sample has under 600,000 distinct CDR3 sequences; 25% are singletons. The clonotype comes from a human donor in good health. Some libraries in this study had Jurkat cell RNA spiked in. Material for sequencing was naive CD8+ T cells from blood, with Jurkat cell RNA spiked in. This sample's subset: FACS-sorted CD8+CD4-CCR7+CD45RA+ naive T cells. The chain is built from TRBV14 and TRBJ2-2; 8 positions match TRBD2. CDR3 in amino acids: CASSQAEGGRLIGELFF. The DNA of the CDR3 is TGTGCCAGCAGCCAAGCTGAGGGCGGGAGGTTGATCGGGGAGCTGTTTTTT. The whole variable domain, filled in from reference TRBV14 and TRBJ2-2, reads EAGVTQFPSHSVIEKGQTVTLRCDPISGHDNLYWYRRVMGKEIKFLLHFVKESKQDESGMPNNRFLAERTGGTYSTLKVQPAELEDSGVYFCASSQAEGGRLIGELFFGEGSRLTVL.